This TCR beta chain was captured by sequencing in a study of blood T cell repertoires in COVID-19 (dated by TCRdb to about 2020). About the study as a whole: Samples from collaborators originated in the United States, Italy and Spain and spanned both the acute and convalescent phases of COVID-19. A freely available public database, intended as a resource for researchers studying the immune response to SARS-CoV-2, is where the repertoires were released. Where available, HLA class I and class II types were taken from metadata supplied by the sample provider and were not determined by assay-based typing. A de-identified subject ID, COVID-19 status, age in years and sex were almost always included in the sample metadata. The dataset comprised deeply sampled blood TCRbeta repertoires from subjects exposed to, actively infected with, or recovered from COVID-19. Samples were obtained from the ongoing ImmuneRACE study (first 160 participants) and from 1,254 subjects provided by 6 global collaborators. The material from the prospective study consisted of cDNA or gDNA derived from T cells, B-cell-depleted T cells, or PBMCs.

The immunoSEQ Assay, a bias-controlled multiplex PCR, was used to amplify TCRbeta CDR3 regions from genomic DNA. From the authors' description of their analysis: The number of nucleated cells in each sample was estimated from the amplification of reference gene primers within the assay. Sequence reads were collapsed and filtered to measure the absolute abundance of every unique TCRbeta CDR3 rearrangement. For each sample, productive Simpson clonality was calculated by taking the square root of Simpson's diversity index across productive rearrangements. Here the immuneACCESS table is served through TCRdb, limited to in-frame sequences with V and J called. Missing clones are a known gap in these copies; in checked studies unresolved V genes cover under half, and the rest lacks a known reason. For V, J and clone size, that table is used; D and trimming come from the DNA. Across this sample there are about 270,000 clones, with over 75% seen only once. The ten largest make up around 7.8% of the sample.

Whole blood was collected in K2EDTA tubes by collaborating institutions according to the institutions' own protocols. For TCRbeta analysis, collaborator samples were shipped as frozen whole blood, as isolated PBMCs, or as DNA extracted from either sample type. CDR1 and CDR2, looked up from the germline V gene, are MGHRA and YSYEKL. The CDR3 holds 14 amino acids from the cysteine to the phenylalanine. Only the CDR3 DNA is retained, 42 bases long and in frame from the first base. Relative to germline, V is 2 bases shorter and J is 0 bases shorter, with 8 bases between their ends. The table lists this clone with a count of one. Its antigen specificity is not known. Base qualities were left out, and no much larger clone turns up one base away. The full study reports these points: Clinical and demographic metadata were provided uncurated, with the amount varying by source and participant.

This receptor was taken from a human donor in a cohort sampled during active COVID-19. The material sequenced was peripheral blood. Rearrangement joined TRBV4-1 to TRBJ2-7; the D gene is unclear. The bases read TGCGCCAGCAGCCAAAAGCTGAACTCCTACGAGCAGTACTTC. The translation is CASSQKLNSYEQYF.